The clone carrying this T cell receptor beta chain has ten or more counts. This sample was taken from a study of Graves' ophthalmopathy and Graves' hyperthyroidism. This CDR3 region has 12 residues. V was shortened by 6 bases and J by 2 bases, with 8 bases between the two germline ends. RNA transcripts were the source from which TCR beta CDR3 regions were amplified. The first-round RT-PCR employed HTBI primers together with the Qiagen OneStep RT-PCR kit. A multiplex PCR was then performed as the second round. TCRdb analysed the multiplex PCR reads with MiXCR anew, one entry per CDR3 protein. The data show about 740,000 distinct CDR3 sequences, 40% seen once.

The sequenced sample consisted of peripheral blood. This TCR came from an adult man with Graves' ophthalmopathy. The rearrangement links TRBV12-3 or TRBV12-4 to TRBJ2-7; D assignment may be TRBD1 or TRBD2 (5 bases each). For the CDR3, the DNA is TGTGCCAGCAGGGGACGGACCTACGAGCAGTACTTC. Translation: CASRGRTYEQYF.